The clone carrying this T cell receptor beta chain was counted between two and nine times. RNA extraction and reverse transcription yielded cDNA as sequencing template. Assay used: immunoSEQ multiplex PCR; TCRdb lists only in-frame clones, some missing. The data contain roughly 210,000 clones, less than 45% of them singletons. This specimen belongs to a study of CD8+ T cells in alopecia areata. For the study at large: Among treated patients, oral tofacitinib was administered at 5 to 10 mg twice daily. Dosing with tofacitinib proceeded for 6 to 18 months, followed by 6 months off drug.

Specified treatment: oral pan-JAK inhibitor, 5-10 mg twice daily. The CDR3 contains 15 residues. Trimming shortened V by 4 bases and J by 3 bases, and 16 bases separated the two germline ends. Per the germline V gene, CDR1 is SGHRS and CDR2 is YFSETQ. This TCR derives from a human donor with alopecia areata. The chain recombines TRBV5-1 with TRBJ1-2; D is possibly TRBD1 (5 bases). Sequencing used CD4+ T cells sorted from blood, obtained around week 37, from a patient treated with tofacitinib. The CDR3 sequence is CASSRIQGGDYGYTF. CDR3 nucleotide sequence: TGCGCCAGCAGCAGGATTCAGGGAGGAGACTATGGCTACACCTTC.